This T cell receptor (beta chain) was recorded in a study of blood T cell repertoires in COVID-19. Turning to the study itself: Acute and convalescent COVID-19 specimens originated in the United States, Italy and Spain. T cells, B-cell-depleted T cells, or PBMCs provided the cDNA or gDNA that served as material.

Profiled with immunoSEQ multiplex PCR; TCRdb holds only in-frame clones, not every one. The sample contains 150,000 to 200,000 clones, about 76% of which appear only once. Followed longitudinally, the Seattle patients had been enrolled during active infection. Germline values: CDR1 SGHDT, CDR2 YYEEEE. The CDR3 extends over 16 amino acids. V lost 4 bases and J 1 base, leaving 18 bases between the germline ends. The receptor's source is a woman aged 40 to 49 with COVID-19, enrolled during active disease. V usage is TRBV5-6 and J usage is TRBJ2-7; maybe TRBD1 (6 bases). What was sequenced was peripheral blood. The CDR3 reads CASSGRFGTTSYEQYF. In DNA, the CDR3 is TGTGCCAGCAGCGGGCGTTTCGGGACAACATCCTACGAGCAGTACTTC. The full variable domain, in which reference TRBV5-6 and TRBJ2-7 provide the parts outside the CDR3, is DAGVTQSPTHLIKTRGQQVTLRCSPKSGHDTVSWYQQALGQGPQFIFQYYEEEERQRGNFPDRFSGHQFPNYSSELNVNALLLGDSALYLCASSGRFGTTSYEQYFGPGTRLTVT.